These 2 T cell receptor beta chains came from one sample sequenced in a study of Graves' ophthalmopathy and Graves' hyperthyroidism (dated by TCRdb to 2016 to 2018). Sequenced on an Illumina HiSeq 2000. For repertoire sequencing, the TCR beta CDR3 regions were amplified from RNA transcripts. The first round was an RT-PCR using HTBI primers with the Qiagen OneStep RT-PCR kit, and this first round was followed by a second-round multiplex PCR, then size selection and purification. TCRdb took the public reads, trimmed them with fastp at Q25, ran MiXCR for clone calling and kept in-frame beta chains. CDR3 protein duplicates are merged, each entry listing the most common genes and DNA. The sample table lists around 1.1 million distinct CDR3 sequences, less than 45% of them with a count of one. The top ten constitute around 10% of the sample. The sample comprised peripheral blood or thyroid tissue (not recorded which). All receptors derive from an adult man with Graves' hyperthyroidism.

The table lists this clonotype with many counts. This chain connects TRBV5-1 to TRBJ1-5, with 10 positions matching TRBD1. With 0 bases clipped from V and 7 bases from J, the junction kept 4 bases outside the gene matches. The CDR3 sequence is 15 residues long. From germline, CDR1 is SGHRS and CDR2 YFSETQ. The CDR3 DNA follows: TGCGCCAGCAGCTTGGAGGGACAGGGGACCCAGCCCCAGCATTTT. It specifies CASSLEGQGTQPQHF.

This clonotype appeared a few times. The rearrangement links TRBV13 to TRBJ2-7; perhaps TRBD1 as D (6 bases). Trimming removed 3 bases at V and 1 base at J, with 10 bases between. The CDR3 has 14 amino acids. CDR1 PRHDT and CDR2 FYEKMQ come from the germline V gene (reference sequence). This chain's CDR3 is CASSFLGQSYEQYF. DNA for the CDR3: TGTGCCAGCAGCTTTTTAGGACAGTCCTACGAGCAGTACTTC. The whole variable domain, remainder taken from reference TRBV13 and TRBJ2-7, is AAGVIQSPRHLIKEKRETATLKCYPIPRHDTVYWYQQGPGQDPQFLISFYEKMQSDKGSIPDRFSAQQFSDYHSELNMSSLELGDSALYFCASSFLGQSYEQYFGPGTRLTVT.